The clone carrying this T cell receptor beta chain was seen more than once but under ten times. The antigen remains undetermined. This sample is part of a study of a mutant IDH1 vaccine in newly diagnosed glioma. Study at large: Among treated patients, roughly 62% were male and around 40% female, and mean age was roughly 40 years. Patients had received radiotherapy, temozolomide, or both previously, most receiving both.

Study observations and caveats: Apparently unrelated to pseudoprogression were changes in the top peripheral T cell clonotypes.

CDR1 SGHNT and CDR2 YENEEA come from the germline V gene. This CDR3 spans 13 amino acids. Trimming removed 2 bases from V and 3 bases from J, with 7 bases in between. TCRdb's copy holds only in-frame clones and misses some; the assay was immunoSEQ multiplex PCR. The table records tens of thousands of clones, about three quarters of them present only once. Time point noted: week 5, during vaccination. Each vaccine dose was 300 ug of mutant IDH1 20-mer peptide, with topical imiquimod. The sequence came from a man in his fifties or sixties with glioma. The chain joins TRBV11-3 to TRBJ1-1; the D is unclear. This specimen was PBMCs, taken from a glioma patient whose treatment included an IDH1 peptide vaccine. The CDR3 region has the DNA TGTGCCAGCAGCTTATCCCTGGACACTGAAGCTTTCTTT. Amino acids: CASSLSLDTEAFF.